This T cell receptor beta chain was identified during a study of Graves' ophthalmopathy and Graves' hyperthyroidism (dated by TCRdb to 2016 to 2019). Looking at the study overall: Peripheral blood samples were taken at the time of initial diagnosis, before any treatment was given. The study used signatures of the TCR beta repertoire to tell Graves' ophthalmopathy apart from Graves' hyperthyroidism and to predict which patients would progress to ophthalmopathy. In total, around 130 blood samples were TCR-sequenced: fewer than 50 ophthalmopathy, around 75 hyperthyroidism and about 17 hyperthyroidism-to-ophthalmopathy patients. To explore V-J signatures that separate ophthalmopathy from hyperthyroidism, a discovery set of about a hundred patients was enrolled, consisting of fewer than 45 with ophthalmopathy and approximately 60 with stable hyperthyroidism. For independent validation, a separate cohort was made up of approximately 19 hyperthyroidism patients plus 17 patients who later progressed from hyperthyroidism to ophthalmopathy. T-cell repertoires of thyroid tissue and blood were compared in several hyperthyroidism patients. Following sample collection, hyperthyroidism patients were given methimazole at a starting dose of 30 mg daily, and ophthalmopathy patients were given high-dose intravenous methylprednisolone.

Hyperthyroidism was defined as stable when no progression to ophthalmopathy occurred within 18 months of follow-up. Hyperthyroidism patients were newly diagnosed, with disease duration under 2 months, and aged 18 to 65 years. Patients with other autoimmune diseases, uncontrolled infections, pregnancy or lactation were excluded from the study. Clinical symptoms, serum thyroxine, TRAb, thyroid ultrasound and orbital computed tomography were used for diagnosis. Ficoll-Paque density gradient centrifugation was used to isolate PBMCs from about 9 ml of fresh peripheral blood. Total RNA was extracted using Trizol reagent, and RNA quality was checked on an Agilent 2100 Bioanalyzer. For repertoire sequencing, the TCR beta CDR3 regions were amplified from RNA transcripts. The first round was an RT-PCR using HTBI primers with the Qiagen OneStep RT-PCR kit, and this first round was followed by a second-round multiplex PCR, then size selection and purification. Sequencing of the libraries was carried out on an Illumina HiSeq2000 in paired-end mode with 100 bp reads. Concerning the study's data processing: SOAPnuke was used for read processing, and reads with adapters, uncalled bases, a mean Phred below 15, or no exact constant-primer or identifier match were discarded. COPE v1.2.5 was used to merge high-quality paired reads. Each unique nucleotide sequence was defined as a clonotype, and clonotypes were aligned to IMGT TRB V, D and J references with MiTCR v1.1. Only V-J combinations with frequency above 0.0001 were analysed, covering around 99% of repertoires. A TCR clonal expansion and chaos score per V-J combination was defined as the ratio of F50 clonal expansion to chaos observed in the TCRdist matrix. Features were reduced by Welch's t-statistics and random forest to around 13 V-J combinations, which fed a naive Bayes classifier. Thyroid-blood repertoire similarity was quantified with the Morisita-Horn index. The public reads were reanalyzed by TCRdb: fastp trimming at Q25, MiXCR alignment, in-frame beta chains only. Every distinct CDR3 protein forms one entry, paired with its most common genes and DNA. The V and J calls shown here were made by TCRdb, not taken from the authors' results. This sample lists about 390,000 distinct CDR3 sequences; 15% to 20% were detected once. Roughly 2.3% of the sample lies in the top ten.

Study-wide findings and limitations: Most expanded thyroid clonotypes with a frequency above 0.001 also appeared in blood, which suggests that blood repertoires may reflect the immune response in the thyroid. In validation, the model predicted ophthalmopathy progression with 55% to 71% sensitivity and around 72% specificity; some 13 predicted patients were CT-confirmed with GO in a median of approximately 6.2 months. No statistical method was used to predetermine the sample size, and group allocation was not hidden from the investigators. In cross-validation, the 13-signature model distinguished ophthalmopathy from stable hyperthyroidism with about 87% sensitivity and almost 83% specificity, and in the test set the corresponding values were approximately 80% and 68%.

This clonotype was counted at least ten times. Which antigen it targets is not known. The input lacks base qualities; no much larger clone sits a single base away. As encoded in the germline V gene, CDR1 is LGHNA while CDR2 is YSLEER. The CDR3 holds 17 amino acids from the cysteine to the phenylalanine. Only CDR3 DNA remains: 51 bases, in frame from the first base. The junction carries 17 bases between V and J, which are trimmed by 0 bases and 2 bases respectively. The receptor chain draws on TRBV4-3 and TRBJ2-7; the D gene is perhaps TRBD1, from 6 matching bases. This clonotype was sampled from an adult woman with stable Graves' hyperthyroidism. What was sequenced was peripheral blood. The CDR3 corresponds to CASSQDMRGKGAYEQYF. The sequenced DNA: TGCGCCAGCAGCCAAGATATGAGAGGGAAGGGGGCCTACGAGCAGTACTTC.